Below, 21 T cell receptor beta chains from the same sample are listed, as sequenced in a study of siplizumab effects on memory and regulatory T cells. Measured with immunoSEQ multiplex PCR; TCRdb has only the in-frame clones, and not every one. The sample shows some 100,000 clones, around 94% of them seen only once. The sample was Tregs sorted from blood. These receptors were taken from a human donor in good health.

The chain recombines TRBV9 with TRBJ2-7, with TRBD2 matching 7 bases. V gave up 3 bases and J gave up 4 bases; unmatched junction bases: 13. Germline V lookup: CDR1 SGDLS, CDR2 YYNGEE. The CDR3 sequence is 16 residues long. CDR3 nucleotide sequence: TGTGCCAGCAGCGCGAGTGGGCTAGCGGAGAGATACGAGCAGTACTTC. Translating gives CASSASGLAERYEQYF.

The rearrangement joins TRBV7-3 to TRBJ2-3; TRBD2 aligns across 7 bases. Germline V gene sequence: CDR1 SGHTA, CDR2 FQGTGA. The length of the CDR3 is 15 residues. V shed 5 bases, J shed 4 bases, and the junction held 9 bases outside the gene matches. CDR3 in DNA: TGTGCCAGCAGCGTTGCCGCGGGAGTTGCAGATACGCAGTATTTT. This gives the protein CASSVAAGVADTQYF.

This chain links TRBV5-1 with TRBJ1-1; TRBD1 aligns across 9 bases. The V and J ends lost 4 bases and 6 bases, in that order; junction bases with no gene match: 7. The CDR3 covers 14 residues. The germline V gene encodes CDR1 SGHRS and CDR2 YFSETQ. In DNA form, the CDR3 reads TGCGCCAGCAGCCAAACAGGGGGCTGGTCTGAAGCTTTCTTT. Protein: CASSQTGGWSEAFF. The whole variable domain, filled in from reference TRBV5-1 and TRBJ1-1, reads KAGVTQTPRYLIKTRGQQVTLSCSPISGHRSVSWYQQTPGQGLQFLFEYFSETQRNKGNFPGRFSGRQFSNSRSEMNVSTLELGDSALYLCASSQTGGWSEAFFGQGTRLTVV.

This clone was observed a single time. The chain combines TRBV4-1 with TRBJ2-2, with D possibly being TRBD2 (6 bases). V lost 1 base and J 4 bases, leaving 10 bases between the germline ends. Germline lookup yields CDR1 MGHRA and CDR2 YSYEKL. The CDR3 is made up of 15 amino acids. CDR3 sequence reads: CASSQASGGTGELFF. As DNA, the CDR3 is TGCGCCAGCAGCCAAGCCTCCGGGGGCACCGGGGAGCTGTTTTTT.

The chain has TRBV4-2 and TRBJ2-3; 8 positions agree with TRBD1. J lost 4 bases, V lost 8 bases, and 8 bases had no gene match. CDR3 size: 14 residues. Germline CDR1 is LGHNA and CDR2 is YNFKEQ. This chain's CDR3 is CASGDRGAADTQYF. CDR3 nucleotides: TGTGCCAGCGGAGACAGGGGAGCGGCAGATACGCAGTATTTT.

The CDR3 DNA is TGTGCCAGCAGCCTACGGCCAAGCGGGACTATTTACAATGAGCAGTTCTTC. Its protein product is CASSLRPSGTIYNEQFF. The genes are TRBV5-4 and TRBJ2-1; TRBD2 matches 7 bases. Germline CDR1 is SGHNT and CDR2 is YYREEE (reference sequence). J lost 4 bases, V lost 4 bases, and 14 bases had no gene match. The CDR3 has 17 residues.

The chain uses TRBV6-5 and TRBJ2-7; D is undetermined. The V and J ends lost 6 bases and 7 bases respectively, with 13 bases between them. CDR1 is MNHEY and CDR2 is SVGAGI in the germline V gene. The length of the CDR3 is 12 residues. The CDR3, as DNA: TGTGCCAGCAGCCGAACCACTCGGGAGCAGTACTTC. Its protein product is CASSRTTREQYF.

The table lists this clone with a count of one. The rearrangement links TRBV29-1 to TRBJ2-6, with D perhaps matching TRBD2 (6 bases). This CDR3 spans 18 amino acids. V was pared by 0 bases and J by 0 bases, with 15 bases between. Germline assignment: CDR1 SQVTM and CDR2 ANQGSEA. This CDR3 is CSVEDPTRPVSGANVLTF. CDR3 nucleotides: TGCAGCGTTGAAGATCCGACTAGACCGGTCTCTGGGGCCAACGTCCTGACTTTC.

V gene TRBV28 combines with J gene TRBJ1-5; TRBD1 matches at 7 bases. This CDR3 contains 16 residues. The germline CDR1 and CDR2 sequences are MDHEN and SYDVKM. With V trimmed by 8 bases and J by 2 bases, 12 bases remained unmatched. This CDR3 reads CASLDRSSRGNQPQHF. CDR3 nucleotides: TGTGCCAGCCTGGACAGGTCGAGCCGCGGCAATCAGCCCCAGCATTTT.

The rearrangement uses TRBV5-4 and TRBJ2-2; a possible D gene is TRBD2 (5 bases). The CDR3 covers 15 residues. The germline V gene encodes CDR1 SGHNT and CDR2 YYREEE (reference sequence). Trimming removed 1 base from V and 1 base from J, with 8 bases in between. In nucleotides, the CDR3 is TGTGCCAGCAGCTTGCATGGAGGGAACACCGGGGAGCTGTTTTTT. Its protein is CASSLHGGNTGELFF.

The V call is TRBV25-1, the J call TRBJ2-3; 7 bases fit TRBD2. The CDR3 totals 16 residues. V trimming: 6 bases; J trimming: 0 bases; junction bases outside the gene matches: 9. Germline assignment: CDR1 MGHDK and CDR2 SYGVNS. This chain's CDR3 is CASSRNSGSSTDTQYF. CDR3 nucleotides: TGTGCCAGCAGCCGAAATAGCGGGTCTAGCACAGATACGCAGTATTTT.

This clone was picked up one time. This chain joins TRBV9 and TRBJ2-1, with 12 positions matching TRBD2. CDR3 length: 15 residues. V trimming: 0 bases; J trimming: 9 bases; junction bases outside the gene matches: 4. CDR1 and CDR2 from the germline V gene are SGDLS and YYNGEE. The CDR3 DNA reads TGTGCCAGCAGCGTAGCCCTAGCGGGAGGGGGTGAGCAGTTCTTC. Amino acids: CASSVALAGGGEQFF.

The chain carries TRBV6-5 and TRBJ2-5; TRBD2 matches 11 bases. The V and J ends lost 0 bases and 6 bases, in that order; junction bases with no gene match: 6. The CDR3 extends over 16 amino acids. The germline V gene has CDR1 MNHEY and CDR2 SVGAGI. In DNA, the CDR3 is TGTGCCAGCAGTTACTCGTTGTCTAGCGGGAGGAAGACCCAGTACTTC. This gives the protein CASSYSLSSGRKTQYF.

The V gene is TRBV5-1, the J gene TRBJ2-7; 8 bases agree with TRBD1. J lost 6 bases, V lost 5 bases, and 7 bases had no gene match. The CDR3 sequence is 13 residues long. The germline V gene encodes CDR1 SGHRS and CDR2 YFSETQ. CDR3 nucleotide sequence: TGCGCCAGCAGGGACAGGGTCGTTTCCGAGCAGTACTTC. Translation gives CASRDRVVSEQYF.

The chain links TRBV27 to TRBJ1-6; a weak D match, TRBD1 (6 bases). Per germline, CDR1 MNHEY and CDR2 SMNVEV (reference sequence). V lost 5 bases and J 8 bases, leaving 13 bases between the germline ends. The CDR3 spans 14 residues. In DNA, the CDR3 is TGTGCCAGCAGTGTTACAGGGAAGTATTCACCCCTCCACTTT. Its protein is CASSVTGKYSPLHF.

CDR3 region: CASSLGAWAYSSDEKLFF. CDR3 DNA sequence: TGTGCCAGCAGCTTAGGTGCGTGGGCCTATTCTTCAGACGAAAAACTGTTTTTT. This rearrangement joins TRBV7-9 to TRBJ1-4; D remains unclear. Looked up from germline, CDR1 is SEHNR and CDR2 is FQNEAQ (reference sequence). This CDR3 has 18 amino acids. Trimming pared 1 base from V and 8 bases from J, leaving 23 bases between. The variable domain in full, completed from reference TRBV7-9 and TRBJ1-4, reads DTGVSQNPRHKITKRGQNVTFRCDPISEHNRLYWYRQTLGQGPEFLTYFQNEAQLEKSRLLSDRFSAERPKGSFSTLEIQRTEQGDSAMYLCASSLGAWAYSSDEKLFFGSGTQLSVL.

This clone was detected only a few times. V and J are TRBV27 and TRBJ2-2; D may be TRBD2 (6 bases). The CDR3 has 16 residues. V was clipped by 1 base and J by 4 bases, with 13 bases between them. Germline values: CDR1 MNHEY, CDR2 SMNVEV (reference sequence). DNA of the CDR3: TGTGCCAGCAGTTTATGGGCTAGCGTGTCCACCGGGGAGCTGTTTTTT. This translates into CASSLWASVSTGELFF.

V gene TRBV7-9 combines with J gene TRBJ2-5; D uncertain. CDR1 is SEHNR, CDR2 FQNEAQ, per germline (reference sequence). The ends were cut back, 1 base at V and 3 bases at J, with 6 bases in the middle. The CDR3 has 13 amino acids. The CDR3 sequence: CASSLGSKETQYF. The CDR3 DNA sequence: TGTGCCAGCAGCTTAGGGTCAAAAGAGACCCAGTACTTC.

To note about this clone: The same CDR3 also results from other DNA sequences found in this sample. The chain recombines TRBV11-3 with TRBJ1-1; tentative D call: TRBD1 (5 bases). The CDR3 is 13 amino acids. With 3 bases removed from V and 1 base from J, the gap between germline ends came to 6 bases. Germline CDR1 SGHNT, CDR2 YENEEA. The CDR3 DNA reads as TGTGCCAGCAGCTTGGGGCAGAACACTGAAGCTTTCTTT. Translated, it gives CASSLGQNTEAFF. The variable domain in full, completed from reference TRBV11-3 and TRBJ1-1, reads EAGVVQSPRYKIIEKKQPVAFWCNPISGHNTLYWYLQNLGQGPELLIRYENEEAVDDSQLPKDRFSAERLKGVDSTLKIQPAELGDSAVYLCASSLGQNTEAFFGQGTRLTVV.

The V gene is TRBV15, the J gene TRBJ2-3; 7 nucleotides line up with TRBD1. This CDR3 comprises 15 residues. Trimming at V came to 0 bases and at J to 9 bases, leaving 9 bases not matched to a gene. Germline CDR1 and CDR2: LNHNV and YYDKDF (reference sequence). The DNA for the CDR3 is TGTGCCACCAGCAGAGATGGGACAGAAGGAAGAACGCAGTATTTT. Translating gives CATSRDGTEGRTQYF.

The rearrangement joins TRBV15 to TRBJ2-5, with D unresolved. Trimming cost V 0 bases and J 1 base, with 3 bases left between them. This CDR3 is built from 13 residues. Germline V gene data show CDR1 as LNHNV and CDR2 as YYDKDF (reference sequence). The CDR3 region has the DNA TGTGCCACCAGCAGAGACCCCCAAGAGACCCAGTACTTC. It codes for CATSRDPQETQYF. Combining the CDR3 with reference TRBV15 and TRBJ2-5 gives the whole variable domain DAMVIQNPRYQVTQFGKPVTLSCSQTLNHNVMYWYQQKSSQAPKLLFHYYDKDFNNEADTPDNFQSRRPNTSFCFLDIRSPGLGDTAMYLCATSRDPQETQYFGPGTRLLVL.